The present T cell receptor beta chain was sequenced within a study of graft-versus-host responses after intestinal transplantation. For the study at large: For approximately three years after anti-thymocyte globulin induction, all recipients took tacrolimus and steroids.

Overall study findings and caveats: Researchers found peak circulating GvH clone levels linked to early post-transplant HvG declines. Recipient marrow harbored GvH clones, some of which surfaced first in ileum or blood.

Notes on this clone: Antigen specificity is unknown.

Profiling relied on immunoSEQ multiplex PCR, and the TCRdb table lists in-frame clones only, not all of them. In the table there are fewer than 90,000 clones, approximately 94% of which are singletons. The length of the CDR3 is 16 residues. Germline assignment: CDR1 SGHTA and CDR2 FQGNSA. V was clipped by 5 bases and J by 6 bases, with 21 bases between them. Sequencing used unstimulated CD4+ T cells sorted from spleen or lymph node cells, obtained before transplant. This clonotype originated in a human donor who was the organ donor for an intestinal transplant. The chain couples TRBV7-2 to TRBJ2-3, with D tentatively TRBD1 (6 bases). The CDR3 DNA reads as TGTGCCAGCAGCCACCCTGTGTTGGGGGCAGGGGATACGCAGTATTTT. Translated: CASSHPVLGAGDTQYF.